Included here is one T cell receptor beta chain sequence, with context. This entry belongs to a study of blood T cell repertoires in COVID-19. CDR1 SNHLY and CDR2 FYNNEI come from the germline V gene. The CDR3 loop spans 14 amino acids. The J segment lost 5 bases and the V segment lost 6 bases, leaving 2 bases of the junction unmatched. Some clones are missing from TCRdb's copy, which holds only in-frame ones; the method was immunoSEQ multiplex PCR. The table lists 100,000 to 150,000 clones, 70% to 85% of them singletons. This receptor was obtained from a human donor with acute or convalescent COVID-19. The donor label of this sample is uncertain. The sequenced material came from peripheral blood. This chain uses TRBV2 with TRBJ2-4, with TRBD1 matching 12 bases. For the CDR3, the DNA is TGTGCCAGCAGGGGGACAGGGGGCCAAAACATTCAGTACTTC. It encodes CASRGTGGQNIQYF.